The TCR beta chain described here comes from a study of identical twins. Worth noting for this clonotype: Its antigen is unidentified.

Trimming cost V 4 bases and J 1 base; bases outside gene matches: 10. Germline V gives CDR1 GTSNPN, CDR2 SVGIG (reference sequence). This CDR3 has 16 amino acids. TCRdb reanalysed the 5' RACE reads using MiXCR and keeps one entry per CDR3 protein. The data contain about 690,000 distinct CDR3 sequences, less than 7% of them seen just once; the ten biggest clones take up 1.5% to 2%. Every donor was a healthy Caucasian. Study results and limitations: Memory repertoires showed no such pattern, whereas abundant cord blood beta clonotypes carried fewer insertions.

The sequenced sample was naive T cells sorted from blood. V is TRBV30 and J is TRBJ2-3; 8 positions match TRBD2. This TCR came from a man younger than 35 in good health. The CDR3 DNA sequence: TGTGCCTGGACCGGGAGGGGTAGCGGACGCACAGATACGCAGTATTTT. This translates into CAWTGRGSGRTDTQYF.